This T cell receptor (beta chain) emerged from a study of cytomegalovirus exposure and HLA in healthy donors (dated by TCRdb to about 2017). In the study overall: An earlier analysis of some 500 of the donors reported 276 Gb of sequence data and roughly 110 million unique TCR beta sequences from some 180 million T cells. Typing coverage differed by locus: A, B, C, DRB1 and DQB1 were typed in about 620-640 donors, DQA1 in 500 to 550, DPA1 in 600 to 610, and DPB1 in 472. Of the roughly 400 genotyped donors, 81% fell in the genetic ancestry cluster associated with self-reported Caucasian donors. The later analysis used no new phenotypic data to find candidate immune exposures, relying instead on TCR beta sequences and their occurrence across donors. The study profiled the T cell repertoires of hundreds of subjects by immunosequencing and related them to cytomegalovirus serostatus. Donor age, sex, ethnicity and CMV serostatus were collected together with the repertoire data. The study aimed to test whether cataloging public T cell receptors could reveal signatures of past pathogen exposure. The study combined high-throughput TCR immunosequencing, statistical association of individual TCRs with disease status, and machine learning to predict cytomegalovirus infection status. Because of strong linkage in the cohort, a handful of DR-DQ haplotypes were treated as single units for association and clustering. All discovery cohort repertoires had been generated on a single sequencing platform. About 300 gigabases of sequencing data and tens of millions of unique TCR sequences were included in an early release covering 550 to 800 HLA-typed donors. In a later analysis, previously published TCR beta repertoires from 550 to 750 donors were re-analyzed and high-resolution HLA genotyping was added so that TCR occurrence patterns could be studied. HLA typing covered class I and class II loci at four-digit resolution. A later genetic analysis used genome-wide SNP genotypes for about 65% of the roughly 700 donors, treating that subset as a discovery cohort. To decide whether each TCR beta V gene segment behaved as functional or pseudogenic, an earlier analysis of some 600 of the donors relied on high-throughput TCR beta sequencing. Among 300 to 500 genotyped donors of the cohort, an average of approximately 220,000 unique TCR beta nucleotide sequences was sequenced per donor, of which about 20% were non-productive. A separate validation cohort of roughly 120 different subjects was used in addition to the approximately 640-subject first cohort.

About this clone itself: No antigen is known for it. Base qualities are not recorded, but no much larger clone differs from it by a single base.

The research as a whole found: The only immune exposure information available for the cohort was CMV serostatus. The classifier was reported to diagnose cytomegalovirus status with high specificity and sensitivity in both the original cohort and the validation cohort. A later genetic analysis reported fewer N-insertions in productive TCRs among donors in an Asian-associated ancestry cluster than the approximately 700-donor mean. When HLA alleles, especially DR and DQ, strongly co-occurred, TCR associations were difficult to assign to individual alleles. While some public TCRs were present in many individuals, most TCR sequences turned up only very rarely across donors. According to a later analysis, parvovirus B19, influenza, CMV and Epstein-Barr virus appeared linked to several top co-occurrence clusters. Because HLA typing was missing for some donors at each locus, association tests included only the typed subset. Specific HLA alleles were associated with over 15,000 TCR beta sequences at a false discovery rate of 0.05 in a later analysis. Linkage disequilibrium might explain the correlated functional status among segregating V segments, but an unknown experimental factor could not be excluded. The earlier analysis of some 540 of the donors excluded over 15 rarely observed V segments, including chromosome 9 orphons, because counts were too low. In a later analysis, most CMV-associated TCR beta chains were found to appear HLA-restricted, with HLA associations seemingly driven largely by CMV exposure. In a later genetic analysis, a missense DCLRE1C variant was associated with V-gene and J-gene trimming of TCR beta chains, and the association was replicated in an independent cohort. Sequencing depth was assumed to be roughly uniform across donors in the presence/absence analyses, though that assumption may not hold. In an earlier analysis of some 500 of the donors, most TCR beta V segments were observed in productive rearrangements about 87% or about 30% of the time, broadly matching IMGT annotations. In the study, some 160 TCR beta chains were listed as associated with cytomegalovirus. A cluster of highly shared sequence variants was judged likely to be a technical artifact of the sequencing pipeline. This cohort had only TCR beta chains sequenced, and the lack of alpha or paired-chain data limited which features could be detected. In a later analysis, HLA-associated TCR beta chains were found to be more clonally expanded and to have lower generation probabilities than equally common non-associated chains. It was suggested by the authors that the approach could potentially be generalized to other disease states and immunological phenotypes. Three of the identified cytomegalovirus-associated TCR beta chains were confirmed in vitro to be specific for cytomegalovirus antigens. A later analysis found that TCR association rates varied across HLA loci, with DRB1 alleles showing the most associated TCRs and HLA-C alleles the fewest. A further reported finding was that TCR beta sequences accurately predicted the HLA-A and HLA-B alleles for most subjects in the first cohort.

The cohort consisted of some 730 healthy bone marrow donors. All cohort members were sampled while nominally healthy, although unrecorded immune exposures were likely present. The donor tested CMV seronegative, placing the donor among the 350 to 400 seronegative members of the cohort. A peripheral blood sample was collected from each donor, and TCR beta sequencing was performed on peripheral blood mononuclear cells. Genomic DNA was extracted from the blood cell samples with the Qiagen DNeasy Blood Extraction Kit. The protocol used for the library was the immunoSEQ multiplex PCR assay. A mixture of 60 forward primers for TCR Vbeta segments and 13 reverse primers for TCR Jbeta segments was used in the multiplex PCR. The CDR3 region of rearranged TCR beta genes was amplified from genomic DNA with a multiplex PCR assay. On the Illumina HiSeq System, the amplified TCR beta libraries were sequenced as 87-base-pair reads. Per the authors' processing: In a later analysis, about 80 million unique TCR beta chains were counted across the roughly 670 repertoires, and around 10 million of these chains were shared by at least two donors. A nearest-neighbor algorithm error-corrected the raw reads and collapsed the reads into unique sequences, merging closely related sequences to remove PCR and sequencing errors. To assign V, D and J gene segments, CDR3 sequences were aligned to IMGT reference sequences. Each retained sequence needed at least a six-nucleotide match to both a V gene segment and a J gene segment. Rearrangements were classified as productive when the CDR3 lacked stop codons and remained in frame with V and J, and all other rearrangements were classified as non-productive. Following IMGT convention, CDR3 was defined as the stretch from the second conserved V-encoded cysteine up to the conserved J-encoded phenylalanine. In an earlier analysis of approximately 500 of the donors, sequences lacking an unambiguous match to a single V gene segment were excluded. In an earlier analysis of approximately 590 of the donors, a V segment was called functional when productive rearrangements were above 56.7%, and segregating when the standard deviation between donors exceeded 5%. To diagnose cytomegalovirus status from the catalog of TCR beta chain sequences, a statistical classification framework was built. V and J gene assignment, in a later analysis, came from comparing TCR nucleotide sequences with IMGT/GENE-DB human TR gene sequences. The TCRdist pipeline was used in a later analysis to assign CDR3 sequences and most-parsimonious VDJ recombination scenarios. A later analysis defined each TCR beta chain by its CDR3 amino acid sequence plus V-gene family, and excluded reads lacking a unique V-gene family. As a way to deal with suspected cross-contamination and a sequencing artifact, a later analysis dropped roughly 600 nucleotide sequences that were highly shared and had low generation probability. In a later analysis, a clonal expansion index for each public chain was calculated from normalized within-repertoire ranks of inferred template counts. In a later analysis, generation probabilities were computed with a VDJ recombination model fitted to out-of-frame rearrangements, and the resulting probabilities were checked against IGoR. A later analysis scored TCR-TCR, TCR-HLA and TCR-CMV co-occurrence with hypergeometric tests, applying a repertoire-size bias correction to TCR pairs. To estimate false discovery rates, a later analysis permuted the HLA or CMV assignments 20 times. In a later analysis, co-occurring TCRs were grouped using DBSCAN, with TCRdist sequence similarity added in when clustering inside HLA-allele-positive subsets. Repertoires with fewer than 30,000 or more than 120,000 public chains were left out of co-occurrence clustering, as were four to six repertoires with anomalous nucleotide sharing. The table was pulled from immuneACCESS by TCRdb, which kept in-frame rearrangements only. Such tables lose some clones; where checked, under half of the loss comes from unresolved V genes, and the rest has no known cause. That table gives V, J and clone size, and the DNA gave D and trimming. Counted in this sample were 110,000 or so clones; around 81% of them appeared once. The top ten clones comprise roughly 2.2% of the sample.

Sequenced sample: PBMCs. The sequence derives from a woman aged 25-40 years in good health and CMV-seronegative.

The CDR3 loop reads CASSLSVNDNEQFF. The DNA sequence is TGTGCCAGCAGCTTAAGCGTGAATGACAATGAGCAGTTCTTC. The sequence joins TRBV7-3 to TRBJ2-1; the D gene is not confidently resolved. The CDR1 and CDR2 encoded by the germline V gene are SGHTA and FQGTGA. From cysteine to phenylalanine, the CDR3 is 14 amino acids long. The sequence is cut down to CDR3 DNA, 42 bases in frame from base 1. V and J lose 1 base and 5 bases, and a span of 9 bases separates them.